The source of this T cell receptor (beta chain) is a study of OX40 agonist ivuxolimab in advanced cancers. Study overall: Dose-escalation subjects each had hepatocellular carcinoma, melanoma, renal cell or head and neck cancer. Of mixed ages from 23 to 79 and averaging about 56 years, the group was approximately 84% male. Study-level results: Several nonresponders also turned out to have low normalized T-cell clonal expansion.

This clone was recorded once. Its specificity is not known. Profiled with immunoSEQ multiplex PCR; TCRdb holds only in-frame clones, not every one. Among 35,000 to 45,000 clones listed, 82% were seen once. Trimming at V came to 2 bases and at J to 3 bases, leaving 5 bases not matched to a gene. The CDR3 runs to 15 residues. CDR1 is LNHDA and CDR2 is SQIVND in the germline V gene (reference sequence). On cycle 4 day 1 and cycle 7 day 1, as well as at baseline, blood was sampled. The sequenced sample was CD4+ or CD8+ T cells sorted from blood, obtained in a trial of the OX40 agonist ivuxolimab. The sequence was collected from an adult with an advanced solid tumor such as melanoma, head and neck, liver or kidney cancer. The chain uses TRBV19 and TRBJ2-7, with 9 bases fitting TRBD1. DNA for the CDR3: TGTGCCAGTAGTATACGACAGGGGGTCCTCTACGAGCAGTACTTC. This sequence encodes CASSIRQGVLYEQYF.